This T cell receptor beta chain was found in a study of cytomegalovirus exposure and HLA in healthy donors. Produced via immunoSEQ multiplex PCR; TCRdb's table is partial and in-frame only. The profile shows more than 60,000 clones, approximately 96% of them singletons. Germline V gene data show CDR1 as MDHEN and CDR2 as SYDVKM. With 3 bases removed from V and 2 bases from J, the gap between germline ends came to 14 bases. This CDR3 comprises 15 residues. The receptor comes from a woman in her late teens or twenties in good health and CMV-seropositive. The chain joins TRBV28 to TRBJ2-7; D gene unclear. Specimen: PBMCs. The CDR3 nucleotides read TGTGCCAGCAGTTTTGGGCAGTGGGTGACCTACGAGCAGTACTTC. Translation: CASSFGQWVTYEQYF.